The 4 T cell receptor beta chains presented below share a single source sample, sequenced in a study of OX40 agonist ivuxolimab in advanced cancers. Only in-frame clones appear in the TCRdb table, and some are missing; sequencing was by immunoSEQ multiplex PCR. This table holds under 85,000 clones, about 90% found once. The sequencing used CD4+ or CD8+ T cells sorted from blood, collected in a trial of the OX40 agonist ivuxolimab. These receptor sequences come from an adult with an advanced solid tumor such as melanoma, head and neck, liver or kidney cancer.

In its sample, this clone was seen a few times. The chain is built from TRBV7-9 and TRBJ2-7; tentative D call: TRBD2 (5 bases). The CDR3 runs 16 residues. V gave up 7 bases and J gave up 0 bases, with 19 bases separating them. CDR1 and CDR2 (germline): SEHNR, FQNEAQ (reference sequence). CDR3 region: CASNPGGGQSSYEQYF. The CDR3 nucleotides are TGTGCCAGCAACCCCGGAGGAGGCCAGAGCTCCTACGAGCAGTACTTC. The full variable domain, its missing parts supplied by reference TRBV7-9 and TRBJ2-7, is DTGVSQNPRHKITKRGQNVTFRCDPISEHNRLYWYRQTLGQGPEFLTYFQNEAQLEKSRLLSDRFSAERPKGSFSTLEIQRTEQGDSAMYLCASNPGGGQSSYEQYFGPGTRLTVT.

The V call is TRBV9, the J call TRBJ2-1; TRBD2 aligns across 8 bases. The CDR3 is 16 amino acids. With V trimmed by 4 bases and J by 8 bases, 14 bases remained unmatched. CDR1 SGDLS and CDR2 YYNGEE come from the germline V gene. CDR3 nucleotide sequence: TGTGCCAGCAGCCCCCGGGTGACTAGCGTCTTCGATGAGCAGTTCTTC. Encoded protein: CASSPRVTSVFDEQFF.

The rearrangement uses TRBV5-1 and TRBJ2-5; D may be TRBD1 (5 bases). Between the trimmed V and J ends, which lost 5 bases and 2 bases, there was a span of 13 bases. The length of the CDR3 is 14 residues. The germline CDR1 and CDR2 sequences are SGHRS and YFSETQ. The CDR3 nucleotides read TGCGCCAGCAGAGGGGCACTGGGGCAAGAGACCCAGTACTTC. Its protein product is CASRGALGQETQYF.

The J gene is TRBJ2-1, the V gene TRBV5-1, with 7 bases fitting TRBD2. Germline-derived CDR1 and CDR2 are SGHRS and YFSETQ. The CDR3 is made up of 14 amino acids. The V gene end was trimmed by 0 bases and the J gene end by 6 bases; junction bases not matched to a gene: 3. The CDR3 DNA follows: TGCGCCAGCAGCTTGGATCCGGGAGGCAATGAGCAGTTCTTC. This gives the protein CASSLDPGGNEQFF.